This T cell receptor (beta chain) was obtained from a study of blood T cell repertoires in COVID-19. Turning to the study itself: The analysed material was cDNA or gDNA that came from T cells, B-cell-depleted T cells, or PBMCs.

The protocol was immunoSEQ multiplex PCR, while the TCRdb copy is restricted to in-frame clones and leaves out a portion. The table includes fewer than 250,000 clones, 85% to 90% detected once. V was pared by 0 bases and J by 2 bases, with 4 bases of the junction left unmatched. The CDR3 has 16 amino acids. The chain has TRBV23-1 and TRBJ1-5; 7 nucleotides align to TRBD1. TRBV23-1 is sorted into the ORF group, with uncertain function. The receptor was isolated from a man younger than 40 who had been exposed to COVID-19. The sequencing sample was made of PBMCs or T cells enriched from blood (not recorded which). This CDR3 reads CASSQSIDRGNQPQHF. CDR3 DNA: TGCGCCAGCAGTCAATCTATTGACAGGGGCAATCAGCCCCAGCATTTT.